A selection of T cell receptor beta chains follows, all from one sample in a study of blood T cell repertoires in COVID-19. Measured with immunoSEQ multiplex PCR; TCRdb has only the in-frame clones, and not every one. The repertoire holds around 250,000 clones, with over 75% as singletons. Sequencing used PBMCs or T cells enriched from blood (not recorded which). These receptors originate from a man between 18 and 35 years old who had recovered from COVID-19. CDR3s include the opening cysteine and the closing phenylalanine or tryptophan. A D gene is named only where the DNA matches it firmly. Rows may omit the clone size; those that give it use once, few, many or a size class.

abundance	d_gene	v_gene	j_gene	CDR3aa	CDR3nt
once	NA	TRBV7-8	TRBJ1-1	CASSLFNGDLNTEAFF	TGTGCCAGCAGCTTATTCAACGGTGATTTGAACACTGAAGCTTTCTTT
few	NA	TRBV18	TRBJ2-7	CASSPGGGQRSTYEQYF	TGTGCCAGCTCCCCCGGGGGAGGTCAGCGAAGCACCTACGAGCAGTACTTC
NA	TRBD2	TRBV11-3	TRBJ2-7	CASSILAGGYYEQYF	TGTGCCAGCAGCATACTAGCGGGAGGGTATTACGAGCAGTACTTC
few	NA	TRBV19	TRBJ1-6	CASSITGINSPLHF	TGTGCCAGTAGTATCACAGGGATTAATTCACCCCTCCACTTT
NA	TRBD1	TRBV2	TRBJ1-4	CASSDRGPNEKLFF	TGTGCCAGCAGTGACAGGGGGCCTAATGAAAAACTGTTTTTT
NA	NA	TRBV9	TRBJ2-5	CASSVGLTQYF	TGTGCCAGCAGCGTAGGTCTGACCCAGTACTTC
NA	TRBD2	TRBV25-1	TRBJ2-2	CASSDISLAGVVTGELFF	TGTGCCAGCAGTGACATCTCCCTAGCGGGAGTCGTCACCGGGGAGCTGTTTTTT
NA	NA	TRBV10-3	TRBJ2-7	CATTDRREPLYEQYF	TGTGCCACCACCGATCGGCGGGAACCGCTCTACGAGCAGTACTTC
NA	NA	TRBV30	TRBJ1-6	CAWSAQYRPLDNSPLHF	TGTGCCTGGAGTGCCCAATACAGGCCTCTGGATAATTCACCCCTCCACTTT
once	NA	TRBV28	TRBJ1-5	CASSLGLRTGNQPQHF	TGTGCCAGCAGTTTAGGTTTGAGGACAGGCAATCAGCCCCAGCATTTT
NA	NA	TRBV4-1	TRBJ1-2	CASSPTTGKTRALLYGYTF	TGCGCCAGCAGCCCCACTACCGGGAAAACCCGGGCTTTGCTGTATGGCTACACCTTC
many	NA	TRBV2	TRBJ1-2	CASSDGQDYGYTF	TGTGCCAGCAGTGATGGGCAGGACTATGGCTACACCTTC
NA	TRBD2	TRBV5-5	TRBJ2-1	CASSLSDSGVNEQFF	TGTGCCAGCAGCTTGTCGGATAGCGGGGTCAATGAGCAGTTCTTC
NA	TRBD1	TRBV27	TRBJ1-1	CASSTRQGVAEAFF	TGTGCCAGCAGTACCCGACAGGGTGTCGCTGAAGCTTTCTTT
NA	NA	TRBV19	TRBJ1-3	CASSMRDSGNTIYF	TGTGCCAGTAGTATGCGAGACTCTGGAAACACCATATATTTT
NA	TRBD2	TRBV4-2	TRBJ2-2	CASSASGGHANTGELFF	TGTGCCAGCAGCGCAAGCGGGGGGCACGCGAACACCGGGGAGCTGTTTTTT
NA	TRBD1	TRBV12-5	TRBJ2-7	CASGLGQGATYEQYF	TGTGCTAGTGGTCTGGGACAGGGGGCAACCTACGAGCAGTACTTC
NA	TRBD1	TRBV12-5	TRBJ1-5	CASGLTDRGNQPQHF	TGTGCTAGTGGTTTGACAGACAGGGGAAATCAGCCCCAGCATTTT
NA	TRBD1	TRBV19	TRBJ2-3	CASSPGQVADTQYF	TGTGCCAGTAGCCCTGGACAGGTGGCAGATACGCAGTATTTT
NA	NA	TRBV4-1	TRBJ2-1	CASSHRAWGGGLIDEQFF	TGCGCCAGCAGCCATCGCGCCTGGGGCGGCGGCCTTATCGATGAGCAGTTCTTC
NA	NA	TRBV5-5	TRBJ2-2	CASSLYAGTNTGELFF	TGTGCCAGCAGCTTGTACGCGGGTACGAACACCGGGGAGCTGTTTTTT
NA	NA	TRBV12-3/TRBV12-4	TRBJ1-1	CASSLARSGEAFF	TGTGCCAGCAGTTTAGCTCGATCCGGGGAAGCTTTCTTT
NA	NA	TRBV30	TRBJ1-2	CAWSATGTYGYTF	TGTGCCTGGAGCGCAACAGGGACCTATGGCTACACCTTC
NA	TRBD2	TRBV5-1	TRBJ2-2	CASTGRAGELFF	TGCGCCAGCACAGGGAGGGCCGGGGAGCTGTTTTTT
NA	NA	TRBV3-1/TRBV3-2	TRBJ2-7	CASSLSLTGEQYF	TGTGCCAGCAGCCTCTCCCTAACAGGGGAGCAGTACTTC
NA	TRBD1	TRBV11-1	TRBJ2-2	CASSFVGTGNGELFF	TGTGCCAGCAGTTTCGTGGGGACAGGGAACGGGGAGCTGTTTTTT
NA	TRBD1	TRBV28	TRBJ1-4	CASRVGGQGEKLFF	TGTGCCAGCAGGGTGGGGGGACAGGGTGAAAAACTGTTTTTT
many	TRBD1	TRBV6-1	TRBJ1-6	CASSEVPGGRNSPLHF	TGTGCCAGCAGTGAAGTTCCAGGGGGCCGTAATTCACCCCTCCACTTT
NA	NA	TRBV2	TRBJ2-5	CASIRGSGETQYF	TGTGCCAGCATTAGAGGGAGTGGGGAGACCCAGTACTTC
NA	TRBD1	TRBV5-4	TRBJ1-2	CASSSRTGSNYGYTF	TGTGCCAGCAGCTCTCGGACAGGCTCTAACTATGGCTACACCTTC
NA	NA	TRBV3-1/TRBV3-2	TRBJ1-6	CASSTTLNSPLHF	TGTGCCAGCAGCACTACCCTCAATTCACCCCTCCACTTT
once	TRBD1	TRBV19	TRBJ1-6	CASSIDPGGRNSPLHF	TGTGCCAGTAGTATAGATCCAGGGGGCAGGAATTCACCCCTCCACTTT
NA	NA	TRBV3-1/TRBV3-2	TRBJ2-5	CASSAAEQETQYF	TGTGCCAGCAGCGCCGCAGAACAAGAGACCCAGTACTTC
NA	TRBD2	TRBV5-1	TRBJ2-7	CASSFLAGGVDSYEQYF	TGCGCCAGCAGCTTTCTAGCGGGAGGTGTTGACTCCTACGAGCAGTACTTC
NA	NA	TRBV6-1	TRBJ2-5	CASSEALQGLQETQYF	TGTGCCAGCAGTGAAGCGCTTCAGGGATTGCAAGAGACCCAGTACTTC
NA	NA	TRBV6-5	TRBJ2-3	CASIRGSTDTQYF	TGTGCCAGCATAAGGGGTTCCACAGATACGCAGTATTTT
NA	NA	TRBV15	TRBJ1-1	CATSRDPGRTEAFF	TGTGCCACCAGCAGAGATCCCGGGAGGACTGAAGCTTTCTTT
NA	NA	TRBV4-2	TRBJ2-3	CASSQGDTDTQYF	TGTGCCAGCAGCCAAGGAGACACAGATACGCAGTATTTT
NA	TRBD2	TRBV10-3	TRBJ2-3	CAIKRTSGGADTQYF	TGTGCCATCAAGCGGACTAGCGGGGGGGCAGATACGCAGTATTTT
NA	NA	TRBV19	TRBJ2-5	CASRGQETQYF	TGTGCCAGCCGCGGCCAAGAGACCCAGTACTTC
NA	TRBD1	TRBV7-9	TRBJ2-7	CASSLDRDRVHEQYF	TGTGCCAGCAGCTTAGATAGGGACAGGGTACACGAGCAGTACTTC
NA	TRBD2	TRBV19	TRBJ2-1	CASQMASGGYNEQFF	TGTGCCAGTCAGATGGCTAGCGGGGGGTACAATGAGCAGTTCTTC
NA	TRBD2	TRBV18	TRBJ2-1	CASSPSLAGNNEQFF	TGTGCCAGCTCACCCTCCCTAGCGGGAAACAATGAGCAGTTCTTC
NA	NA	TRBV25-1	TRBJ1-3	CASSELGAGNTIYF	TGTGCCAGCAGTGAATTAGGGGCTGGAAACACCATATATTTT
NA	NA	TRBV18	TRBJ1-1	CASSPQRSTEAFF	TGTGCCAGCTCACCCCAACGTAGCACTGAAGCTTTCTTT
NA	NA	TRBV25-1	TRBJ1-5	CASSPWGMSRRHF	TGTGCCAGCAGTCCTTGGGGCATGTCGAGACGGCATTTT
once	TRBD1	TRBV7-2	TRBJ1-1	CASSATGDGYTEAFF	TGTGCCAGCAGCGCAACAGGGGATGGGTACACTGAAGCTTTCTTT
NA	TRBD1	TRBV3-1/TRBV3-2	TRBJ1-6	CASSPDRDYSPLHF	TGTGCCAGCAGCCCGGACAGGGATTATTCACCCCTCCACTTT
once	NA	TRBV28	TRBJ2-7	CASTEGSYEQYF	TGTGCCAGCACTGAGGGCTCCTACGAGCAGTACTTC
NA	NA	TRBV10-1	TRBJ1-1	CASSESGRRDLNTEAFF	TGCGCCAGCAGTGAGTCGGGCCGGAGGGACCTGAACACTGAAGCTTTCTTT
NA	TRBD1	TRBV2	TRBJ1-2	CASRSTGTGGYGYTF	TGTGCCAGCAGATCAACCGGGACAGGGGGCTATGGCTACACCTTC
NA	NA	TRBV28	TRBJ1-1	CASRIGGAQGNTEAFF	TGTGCCAGCCGAATAGGGGGGGCGCAAGGGAACACTGAAGCTTTCTTT
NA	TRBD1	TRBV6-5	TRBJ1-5	CASMRDRERSQPQHF	TGTGCCAGCATGCGCGACAGGGAACGCAGTCAGCCCCAGCATTTT
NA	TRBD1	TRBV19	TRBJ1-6	CASSRQGLYNSPLHF	TGTGCCAGTAGCCGACAGGGCCTCTATAATTCACCCCTCCACTTT
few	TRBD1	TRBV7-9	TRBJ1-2	CASSSMTGAYGYTF	TGTGCCAGCAGCTCTATGACAGGGGCTTATGGCTACACCTTC
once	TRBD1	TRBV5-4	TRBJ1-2	CASRGRDRGGYTF	TGTGCCAGCAGGGGCCGGGACAGGGGTGGCTACACCTTC
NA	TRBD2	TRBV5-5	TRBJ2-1	CASFLAGSYNEQFF	TGTGCCAGCTTCCTAGCGGGATCCTACAATGAGCAGTTCTTC